A selection of T cell receptor beta chains follows, all from one sample in a study of T cell clones after liver transplantation. Sequencing was performed with immunoSEQ multiplex PCR; in TCRdb, only in-frame clones are kept and a portion is missing. The sample shows around 18,000 clones, 85% to 90% of them seen only once. The source was CD8+ T cells from blood, collected 45 to 46 months after liver transplant. Every receptor here comes from a human patient who received a liver transplant. Some T cells here may be from the graft donor. Both conserved end residues are part of each CDR3. Fields, in order: V gene, CDR3 protein.

>TRBV11-2
CASSWGAGVSGELFF
>TRBV27
CASSAGVNTEAFF
>TRBV7-3
CASSLGAGTDTEAFF
>TRBV30
CAWRSYNEQFF
>TRBV5-4
CASTPFDRDEQYF
>TRBV27
CASSLDGNQPQHF
>TRBV28
CASSPQGGGDLGKNIQYF
>TRBV5-1
CASSLIGDNTEAFF
>TRBV9
CASSVGAIMNTEAFF
>TRBV5-1
CASSFTGGGYGYTF
>TRBV11-2
CASSLRGTSDDEQFF
>TRBV4-1
CASSQDTPGTYEQYF
>TRBV27
CASSPGTGIGGYTF
>TRBV2
CASSDPGTNYGYTF
>TRBV11-2
CASSFLTSGYNEQFF
>TRBV7-2
CASSSPRGKWETQYF
>TRBV19
CASSMRDVSLYMDTQYF
>TRBV29-1
CSVETFTAYF
>TRBV7-9
CASSERPGPRATNEKLFF
>TRBV19
CASNGRGGNEQFF
>TRBV20-1
CSAIGTGELFF
>TRBV6-6
CASSYSSTSAQYF
>TRBV9
CASSVRGSGKETQYF
>TRBV7-9
CASSPITGELFF
>TRBV7-9
CASSPTLTGVYGYTF
>TRBV6-6
CASSSPEAAYEQYF
>TRBV29-1
CSASGAKGGADTQYF
>TRBV28
CASSLIRSSLYGYTF
>TRBV25-1
CASSESPGSGEQFF
>TRBV6-5
CASSSWTSGTNEQFF
>TRBV4-3
CASSQGHTGGNQPQHF
>TRBV10-3
CAISVGASENTDTQYF
>TRBV4-1
CASSQGFTTLHYNNEQFF
>TRBV6-5
CASSYSDRQPQHF
>TRBV19
CASSTSGSYNEQFF
>TRBV28
CASSPGTSGNEQFF
>TRBV6-5
CASSYEGVYGELFF
>TRBV20-1
CSAPPAFGYTF
>TRBV10-2
CASNGGARIGGYTF
>TRBV10-3
CAISSGIDYNEQFF
>TRBV27
CASRWSGTTYNEQFF
>TRBV29-1
CSVEQVKDYGYTF